The source of this T cell receptor (beta chain) is a study of Tregs in tolerant kidney transplant recipients. On the study more broadly: The nonmyeloablative bone marrow transplants came from related graft donors, with transient mixed chimerism.

Thawed PBMCs were FACS-sorted into unstimulated CD4+CD25+CD127- regulatory T cells, CD4+CD25- non-regulatory cells, CD4 and CD8 cells. Per germline, CDR1 SGHVS and CDR2 FNYEAQ. V was pared by 1 base and J by 5 bases, with 11 bases between. The CDR3 has 14 residues. Here immunoSEQ multiplex PCR was the method, and the copy in TCRdb shows in-frame clones only, minus some. The table lists roughly 50,000 clones. Study observations and caveats: Changing PCR primers prevented nucleotide comparison between some patients' samples. This study did not directly address biological reproducibility.

Regarding this clone: What it binds is not known. Coverage ceases 3 residues before the CDR3 finishes, and the germline J gene fills in the end.

The TCR was taken from a human donor who received a combined kidney and bone marrow transplant. The rearrangement uses TRBV7-6 and TRBJ2-5; D is possibly TRBD1 (5 bases). The source material was CD4+ T cells from blood, sampled before the transplant. This CDR3 is CASSLGGPGETQYF. CDR3 bases read: TGTGCCAGCAGCTTAGGGGGCCCAGGGGAGACC.